Included here is one T cell receptor beta chain sequence, with context. Antigen specificity is unknown. The data belong to a study of spatial heterogeneity in lung cancer. Turning to the study itself: Alpha-chain detections were consistently fewer than beta-chain detections among the sequences. Tumor regions showed TCR transcript counts that correlated strongly with a T cell module score from matched bulk RNA-seq. Study-level findings and limits: Within tumors, counts of expanded alpha and beta TCRs tracked tumor mutation counts.

Individually, TCR cDNA molecules were each labelled with a unique molecular identifier. TCRdb reanalysed the 5' RACE reads using MiXCR and keeps one entry per CDR3 protein. The sample yields approximately 12,000 distinct CDR3 sequences, 9% to 14% seen once. Time point here: sample taken at primary tumor resection. Without sorting, whole RNA was sequenced from tumor, nontumor lung or frozen PBMC. The receptor comes from a female donor with early-stage non-small cell lung cancer. The input for sequencing was lung tumor tissue, taken at surgery.

CDR3 amino acids: CASSLGQGAVTGELFF. CDR3 nucleotide sequence: TGTGCCAGCAGCTTAGGGCAGGGGGCGGTCACCGGGGAGCTGTTTTTT. This chain uses TRBV7-7 with TRBJ2-2, with 8 positions matching TRBD1. V shed 1 base, J shed 4 bases, and the junction held 5 bases outside the gene matches. CDR1 and CDR2 from the germline V gene are SSHAT and FNYEAQ (reference sequence). CDR3 size: 16 residues.